Here is one TCR beta chain with its context. In its sample, this clonotype was seen many times. Its antigen is currently not known. Base qualities were left out, and no much larger clone turns up one base away. These data belong to a study of CD8 T cells in ankylosing spondylitis (dated by TCRdb to about 2017). As for the study more broadly: T cell receptor beta repertoires were profiled in healthy donors and ankylosing spondylitis patients so that disease-linked TCR variants could be found. The full study cohort comprised approximately 23 ankylosing spondylitis patients and 110 or so healthy donors. Samples of peripheral blood were taken, and for ankylosing spondylitis patients, synovial fluid was collected as well.

What the work shows at the level of the full study, not this receptor alone: Some TCR beta motif variants had previously been reported in synovial fluid and blood of reactive arthritis patients, which suggested common disease-initiation mechanisms. Blood from ankylosing spondylitis patients appeared to be characterized by a TCR beta motif made up of under 10 highly homologous amino acid variants. Significant enrichment of the disease-linked clones was reported in matched synovial fluid samples from ankylosing spondylitis patients. A CD8+ phenotype was shown by the disease-linked clones, which were found at relatively low frequencies in peripheral blood.

The instrument given in TCRdb is Illumina HiSeq 2500. Quantitative 5'-RACE with molecular barcodes was used to prepare TCR beta libraries. The authors' pipeline ran thus. To identify disease-linked TCR variants, a new computational method was used, one built on a probabilistic model of VDJ rearrangement. The raw public data were reprocessed by TCRdb itself: fastp quality trimming at Q25, MiXCR clonotype calling, in-frame beta chains only. Every CDR3 protein is listed once, alongside the most common genes and DNA of its rows. The V and J calls come from TCRdb's annotation, not from the publication. The sample table records under 250,000 distinct CDR3 sequences; more than 5.5% of these occur just once. Approximately 15% of the sample is in the top ten clones. The CDR3 holds 12 amino acids from the cysteine to the phenylalanine. Kept here is only the CDR3 DNA, which spans 36 bases and is read in frame from base 1. Deletion took 5 bases off V and 5 bases off J, with a span of 9 bases between the germline ends. CDR1 and CDR2 (SGHDN, FVKESK) derive from the germline V gene.

This TCR was recovered from a male donor with ankylosing spondylitis. The chain was built from TRBV14 and TRBJ1-1; matching of 5 bases hints at TRBD1 as the D gene. Input material: blood, either unsorted or a sorted T cell fraction (not recorded which). The CDR3 protein: CASSKAGTEAFF. The nucleotides read TGTGCCAGCAGCAAAGCAGGGACTGAAGCTTTCTTT. Full variable domain (CDR3 extended with the reference TRBV14 and TRBJ1-1 proteins): EAGVTQFPSHSVIEKGQTVTLRCDPISGHDNLYWYRRVMGKEIKFLLHFVKESKQDESGMPNNRFLAERTGGTYSTLKVQPAELEDSGVYFCASSKAGTEAFFGQGTRLTVV.